This is a list of T cell receptor beta chains from one sample in a study of human T cells and chemical hapten exposure. TCRdb reprocessed the RACE reads via MiXCR and lists one record per CDR3 protein. The top ten clones hold 1.5% to 2% of a sample with 130,000 or so distinct CDR3 sequences, roughly 9% of them seen once. The material sequenced was whole blood. These TCRs come from a male donor in good health. Some clones in this sample may be carry-over from other donors' samples. The CDR3 runs from the conserved cysteine through the conserved F or W.

J gene,CDR3 length,V gene,CDR3 protein
TRBJ2-2,13,TRBV12-3/TRBV12-4,CASSPQTTGELFF
TRBJ2-1,22,TRBV4-3,CASSQDHLRDRVPIFSYNEQFF
TRBJ1-1,18,TRBV5-1,CASSPRLGAGGLGTEAFF
TRBJ1-5,14,TRBV6-6,CVPGARISNQPRHF
TRBJ2-7,13,TRBV29-1,CSVEEESSYEQYF
TRBJ2-1,15,TRBV5-1,CASSLGTQEDNEQFF
TRBJ2-7,15,TRBV7-2,CASSSLAGTSYEQYF
TRBJ2-3,16,TRBV20-1,CSARDQRAVITDTQYF
TRBJ2-1,17,TRBV6-2/TRBV6-3,CASSYSIFRQGNNEQFF
TRBJ2-7,14,TRBV2,CASKGQVTGYEQYF
TRBJ2-7,15,TRBV19,CASSTSGMGYYEQYF
TRBJ2-2,13,TRBV7-7,CASSRGGTGELFF
TRBJ1-1,15,TRBV5-1,CASSRLGRPNTEAFF
TRBJ2-7,13,TRBV12-3/TRBV12-4,CASSLTGPYEQYF
TRBJ1-5,13,TRBV20-1,CSVQERGNQPQHF
TRBJ1-5,14,TRBV20-1,CSASGPEALQPQHF
TRBJ2-5,12,TRBV29-1,CSVVPEEETQYF
TRBJ2-2,16,TRBV12-3/TRBV12-4,CAIYSSNRAQGGELFF
TRBJ2-1,15,TRBV7-2,CASSSGLARRDEQFF
TRBJ1-2,15,TRBV18,CASRGPRTPNYGYTF
TRBJ2-7,14,TRBV10-3,CAAATGTGAYEQYF
TRBJ2-7,14,TRBV3-1,CASSPRTGLYEQYF
TRBJ2-3,15,TRBV12-3/TRBV12-4,CASSLRVAGTDTQYF
TRBJ1-5,14,TRBV10-3,CAISEDREEQPQHF
TRBJ1-1,12,TRBV7-2,CASSRDSLGAFF
TRBJ2-3,16,TRBV5-1,CASSLARLSSTDTQYF
TRBJ1-1,13,TRBV2,CASSTGGSTEAFF
TRBJ2-3,16,TRBV5-1,CASSLALEESTDTQYF
TRBJ1-2,15,TRBV20-1,CSAVYRGTVNYGYTF
TRBJ1-6,15,TRBV12-3/TRBV12-4,CASSLSGSYNSPLHF
TRBJ1-1,13,TRBV29-1,CSGNLDLNTEAFF
TRBJ2-7,13,TRBV7-9,CASSLRSTYEQYF
TRBJ2-5,11,TRBV7-9,CASSGDGTQYF
TRBJ2-3,18,TRBV7-9,CASSLASGELTSTDTQYF
TRBJ2-1,14,TRBV10-3,CAISERQGAGEQFF
TRBJ2-7,15,TRBV19,CASSADGANRYEQYF
TRBJ2-2,14,TRBV6-6,CASSWDSYTGELFF
TRBJ2-5,14,TRBV7-9,CASSFWLAEETQYF
TRBJ1-1,14,TRBV20-1,CSAREIQGHTEAFF
TRBJ1-6,13,TRBV12-3/TRBV12-4,CASSFGLNSPLHF
TRBJ2-1,16,TRBV11-2,CASSFTPVRGNNEQFF
TRBJ2-7,15,TRBV6-5,CASSYAPGRVHEQYF
TRBJ2-3,14,TRBV6-2/TRBV6-3,CASTGGQDTDTQYF
TRBJ2-1,15,TRBV5-4,CASSVDRTPYNEQFF
TRBJ2-2,14,TRBV20-1,CSAAKASDTGELFF
TRBJ2-5,17,TRBV14,CASSQDVAGVNQETQYF
TRBJ1-1,15,TRBV10-2,CASSDATAEGTEAFF
TRBJ2-2,12,TRBV6-1,CASSARSGELFF
TRBJ2-1,15,TRBV4-3,CASSSRQGILNEQFF
TRBJ2-1,12,TRBV13,CASSLSLDEQFF
TRBJ2-3,15,TRBV5-4,CASRFLAGGWDTQYF
TRBJ2-5,14,TRBV7-3,CASSQTGGRETQYF
TRBJ2-1,16,TRBV5-1,CASNRQGAETSNEQFF
TRBJ1-4,13,TRBV19,CASKQGVNEKLFF